This T cell receptor (beta chain) was found in a study of control samples from healthy donors and cancer patients. This table comes from immunoSEQ multiplex PCR, and its TCRdb copy is limited to in-frame clones, with some not included. The profile shows about 160,000 clones, 85% to 95% of them singletons. Unmatched junction bases numbered 4, after V lost 1 base and J lost 5 bases. This CDR3 contains 15 residues. The germline gives CDR1 SGHTA, CDR2 FQGNSA. The specimen sequenced was blood. The J gene is TRBJ1-4, the V gene TRBV7-2; the match to TRBD1 covers 7 bases. This TCR derives from a woman in her thirties or forties in good health. CDR3 nucleotide sequence: TGTGCCAGCAGCTTAGGCGGGACAGCAAATGAAAAACTGTTTTTT. Protein: CASSLGGTANEKLFF. Full variable domain (remainder filled in from reference TRBV7-2 and TRBJ1-4): GAGVSQSPSNKVTEKGKDVELRCDPISGHTALYWYRQSLGQGLEFLIYFQGNSAPDKSGLPSDRFSAERTGGSVSTLTIQRTQQEDSAVYLCASSLGGTANEKLFFGSGTQLSVL.